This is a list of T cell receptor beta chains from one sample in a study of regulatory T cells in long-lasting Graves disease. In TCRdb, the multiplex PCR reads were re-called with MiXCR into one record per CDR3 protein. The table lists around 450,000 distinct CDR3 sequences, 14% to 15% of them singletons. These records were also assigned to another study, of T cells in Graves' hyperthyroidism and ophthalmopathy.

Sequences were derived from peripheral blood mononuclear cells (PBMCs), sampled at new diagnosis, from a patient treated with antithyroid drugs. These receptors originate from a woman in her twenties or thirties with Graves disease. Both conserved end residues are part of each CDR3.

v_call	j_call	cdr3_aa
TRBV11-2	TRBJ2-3	CASAPGDSDTQYF
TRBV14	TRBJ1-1	CASSQDRYTEAFF
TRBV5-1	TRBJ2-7	CATSLGETGHEQYF
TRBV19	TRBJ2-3	CASTPSGGVTDTQYF
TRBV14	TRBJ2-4	CASSHNRVGNIQYF
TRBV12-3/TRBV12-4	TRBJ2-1	CASSSPRGVGNEQFF
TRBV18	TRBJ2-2	CASSPPKQGATGELFF
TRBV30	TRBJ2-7	CAWSVLGEQYF
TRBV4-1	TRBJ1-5	CASSQDEGMGQPQHF
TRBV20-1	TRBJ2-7	CSASKRAWEQYF
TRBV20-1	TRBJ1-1	CSARALRGEAFF
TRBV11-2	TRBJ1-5	CASSPGQGAGQPQHF
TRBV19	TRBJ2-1	CASSTLAFLRPNEQFF
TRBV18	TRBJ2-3	CASSPPLRTDTQYF
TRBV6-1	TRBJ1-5	CATERDRGKNQPQHF
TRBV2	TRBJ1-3	CASSDDALSGNTIYF
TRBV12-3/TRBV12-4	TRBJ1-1	CASRKGTGGLNTEAFF
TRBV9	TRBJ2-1	CASNNHKSVGYNEQFF
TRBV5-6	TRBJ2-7	CASSLYGDEQYF
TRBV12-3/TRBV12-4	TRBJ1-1	CASTLWQGAMNTEAFF
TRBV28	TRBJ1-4	CASSLYTGGSAEKLFF
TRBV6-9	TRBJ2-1	CASSYSFGEQFF
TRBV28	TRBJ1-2	CASSFKSSYTF
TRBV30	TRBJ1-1	CARQRGLSWLGNTEAFF
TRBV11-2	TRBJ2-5	CASSWGGQGNGVTQYF
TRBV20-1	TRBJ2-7	CSATPGAWSSYEQYF
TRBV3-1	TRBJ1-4	CASGEAGRSGKLFF
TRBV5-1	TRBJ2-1	CASSLRLAGGDEQFF
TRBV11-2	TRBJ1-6	CASSVAGDRRSPLHF
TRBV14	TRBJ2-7	CASSQEGWESSYEQYF
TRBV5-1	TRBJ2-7	CASSFNRGWEQYF
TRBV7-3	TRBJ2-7	CASSPGTGEQYF
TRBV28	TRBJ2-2	CASSRTGINTGELFF
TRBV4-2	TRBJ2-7	CASSQGAWGSYEQYF
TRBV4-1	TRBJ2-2	CASGRTSGQNGELFF
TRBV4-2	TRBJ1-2	CASSQYVGGSANYGYTF
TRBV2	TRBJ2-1	CASSERLAGGYEQFF